This TCR beta chain was identified during a study of high-grade serous ovarian cancer treatment subgroups. Study information: Samples averaged 14,192 reads and over 6,000 unique TCR beta rearrangements.

Tumor samples were taken before definitive surgery or chemotherapy. Data came from immunoSEQ multiplex PCR; TCRdb stores just in-frame clones and leaves some out. The data hold 2,500 to 3,000 clones, with about 71% observed a single time. The ends were cut back, 3 bases at V and 2 bases at J, with 14 bases in the middle. Looked up from germline, CDR1 is SGDLS and CDR2 is YYNGEE. The CDR3 runs 15 residues. This clone showed up just once. The chain combines TRBV9 with TRBJ2-5, with TRBD1 as a possible D gene (6 bases). The sequence was collected from a human donor with high-grade serous ovarian cancer. The specimen was tumor tissue. The CDR3 DNA is TGTGCCAGCAGCGGCAGGGGTTTTGGGCAAGAGACCCAGTACTTC. Translated, it gives CASSGRGFGQETQYF.